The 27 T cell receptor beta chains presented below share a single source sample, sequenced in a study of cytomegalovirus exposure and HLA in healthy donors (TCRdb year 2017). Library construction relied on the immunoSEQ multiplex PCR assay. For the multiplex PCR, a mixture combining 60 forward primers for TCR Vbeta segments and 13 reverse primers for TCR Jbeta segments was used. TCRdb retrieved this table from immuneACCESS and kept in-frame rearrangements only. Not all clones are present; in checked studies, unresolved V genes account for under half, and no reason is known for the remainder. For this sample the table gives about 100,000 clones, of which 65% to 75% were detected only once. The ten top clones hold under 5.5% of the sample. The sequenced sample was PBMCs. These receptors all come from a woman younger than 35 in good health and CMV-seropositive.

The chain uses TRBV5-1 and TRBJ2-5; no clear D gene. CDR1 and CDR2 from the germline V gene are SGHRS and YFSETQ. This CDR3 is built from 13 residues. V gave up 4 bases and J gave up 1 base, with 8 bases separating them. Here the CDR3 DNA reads TGCGCCAGCAGCCTAGATGTCCAAGAGACCCAGTACTTC. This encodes CASSLDVQETQYF. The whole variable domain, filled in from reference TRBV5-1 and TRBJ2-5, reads KAGVTQTPRYLIKTRGQQVTLSCSPISGHRSVSWYQQTPGQGLQFLFEYFSETQRNKGNFPGRFSGRQFSNSRSEMNVSTLELGDSALYLCASSLDVQETQYFGPGTRLLVL.

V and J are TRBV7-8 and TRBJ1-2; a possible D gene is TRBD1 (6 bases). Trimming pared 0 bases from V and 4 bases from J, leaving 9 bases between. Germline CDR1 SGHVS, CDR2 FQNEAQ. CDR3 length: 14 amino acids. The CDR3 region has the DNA TGTGCCAGCAGCTTAGCACAGGGTAGCTATGGCTACACCTTC. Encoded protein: CASSLAQGSYGYTF.

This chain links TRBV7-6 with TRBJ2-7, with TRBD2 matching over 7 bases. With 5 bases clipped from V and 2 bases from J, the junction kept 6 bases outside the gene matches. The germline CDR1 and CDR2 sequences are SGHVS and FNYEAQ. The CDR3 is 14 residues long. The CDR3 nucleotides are TGTGCCAGCAGCCCTCTAGCGGAGCCCTACGAGCAGTACTTC. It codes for CASSPLAEPYEQYF.

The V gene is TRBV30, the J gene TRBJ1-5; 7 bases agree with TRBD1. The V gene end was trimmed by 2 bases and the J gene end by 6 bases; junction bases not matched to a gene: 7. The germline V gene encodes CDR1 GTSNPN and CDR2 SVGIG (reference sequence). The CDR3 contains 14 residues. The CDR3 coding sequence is TGTGCCTGGAGTTCAGGGGGGCCCGGTCAGCCCCAGCATTTT. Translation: CAWSSGGPGQPQHF.

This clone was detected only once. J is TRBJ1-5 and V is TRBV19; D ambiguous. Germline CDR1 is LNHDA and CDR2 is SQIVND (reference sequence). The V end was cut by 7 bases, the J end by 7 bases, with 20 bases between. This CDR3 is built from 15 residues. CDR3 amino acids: CASTPNRGLGQPQHF. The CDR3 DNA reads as TGTGCCAGTACCCCAAACCGGGGTCTTGGACAGCCCCAGCATTTT. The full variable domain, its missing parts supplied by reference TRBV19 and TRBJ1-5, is DGGITQSPKYLFRKEGQNVTLSCEQNLNHDAMYWYRQDPGQGLRLIYYSQIVNDFQKGDIAEGYSVSREKKESFPLTVTSAQKNPTAFYLCASTPNRGLGQPQHFGDGTRLSIL.

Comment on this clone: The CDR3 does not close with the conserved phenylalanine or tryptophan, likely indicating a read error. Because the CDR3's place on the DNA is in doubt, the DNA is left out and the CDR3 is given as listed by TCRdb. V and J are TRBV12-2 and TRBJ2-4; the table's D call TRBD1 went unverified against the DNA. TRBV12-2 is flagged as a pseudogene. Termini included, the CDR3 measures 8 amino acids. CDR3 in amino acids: CASRTPSG.

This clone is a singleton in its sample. The CDR3 loop reads CASRPGLAGNNEQFF. DNA of the CDR3: TGTGCCAGCAGACCAGGACTAGCGGGAAACAATGAGCAGTTCTTC. The V and J genes are TRBV7-3 and TRBJ2-1; 12 bases agree with TRBD2. This CDR3 spans 15 amino acids. The junction had 5 bases not matched to a gene; V was cut back by 6 bases and J by 5 bases. Looked up from germline, CDR1 is SGHTA and CDR2 is FQGTGA.

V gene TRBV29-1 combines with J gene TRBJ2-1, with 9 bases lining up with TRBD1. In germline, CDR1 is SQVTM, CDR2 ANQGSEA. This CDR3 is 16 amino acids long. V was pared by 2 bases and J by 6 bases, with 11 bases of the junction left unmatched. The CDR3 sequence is CSVESREGQGINEQFF. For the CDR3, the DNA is TGCAGCGTTGAATCCCGTGAGGGACAGGGCATCAATGAGCAGTTCTTC.

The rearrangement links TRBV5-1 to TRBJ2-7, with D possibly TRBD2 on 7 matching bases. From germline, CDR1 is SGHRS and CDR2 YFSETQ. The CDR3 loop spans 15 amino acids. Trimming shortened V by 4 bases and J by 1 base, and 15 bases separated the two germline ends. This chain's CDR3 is CASSILATGSYEQYF. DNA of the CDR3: TGCGCCAGCAGCATACTAGCGACAGGTTCCTACGAGCAGTACTTC.

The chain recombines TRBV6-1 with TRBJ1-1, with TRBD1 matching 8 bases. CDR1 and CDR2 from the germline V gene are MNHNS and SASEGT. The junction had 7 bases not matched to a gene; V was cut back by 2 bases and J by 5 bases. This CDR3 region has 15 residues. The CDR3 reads CASSEHPGGRTEAFF. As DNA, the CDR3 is TGTGCCAGCAGTGAACACCCAGGGGGCCGGACTGAAGCTTTCTTT.

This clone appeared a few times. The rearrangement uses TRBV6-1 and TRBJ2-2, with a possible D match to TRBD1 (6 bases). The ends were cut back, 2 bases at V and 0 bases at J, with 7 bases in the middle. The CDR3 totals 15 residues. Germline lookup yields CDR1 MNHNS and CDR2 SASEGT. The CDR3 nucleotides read TGTGCCAGCAGTGAAAGGGGGACGAACACCGGGGAGCTGTTTTTT. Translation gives CASSERGTNTGELFF.

This CDR3 is CASSLTGGQGLDTQYF. CDR3 nucleotides: TGTGCCAGCAGTCTAACGGGGGGACAGGGGCTTGATACGCAGTATTTT. The rearrangement links TRBV7-3 to TRBJ2-3, with 10 bases aligning to TRBD1. Germline assignment: CDR1 SGHTA and CDR2 FQGTGA. The J segment lost 6 bases and the V segment lost 6 bases, leaving 12 bases of the junction unmatched. There are 16 residues in the CDR3.

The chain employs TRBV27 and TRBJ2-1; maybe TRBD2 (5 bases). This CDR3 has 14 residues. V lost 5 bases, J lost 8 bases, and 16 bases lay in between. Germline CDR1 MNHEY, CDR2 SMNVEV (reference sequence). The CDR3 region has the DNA TGTGCCAGCAGTCCGCCGCCGGGAATCGATGAGCAGTTCTTC. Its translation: CASSPPPGIDEQFF.

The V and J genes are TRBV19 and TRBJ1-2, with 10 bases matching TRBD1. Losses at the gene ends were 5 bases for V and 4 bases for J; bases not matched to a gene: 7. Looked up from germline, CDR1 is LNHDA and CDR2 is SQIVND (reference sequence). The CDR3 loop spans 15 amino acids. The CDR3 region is CASSPGQGKGYGYTF. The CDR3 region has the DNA TGTGCCAGTAGTCCGGGACAGGGGAAAGGCTATGGCTACACCTTC. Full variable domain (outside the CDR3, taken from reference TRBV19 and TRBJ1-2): DGGITQSPKYLFRKEGQNVTLSCEQNLNHDAMYWYRQDPGQGLRLIYYSQIVNDFQKGDIAEGYSVSREKKESFPLTVTSAQKNPTAFYLCASSPGQGKGYGYTFGSGTRLTVV.

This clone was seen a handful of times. The CDR3 DNA follows: TGTGCCAGCAGCGGAGAGTACGAGCAGTACTTC. Translating gives CASSGEYEQYF. This chain connects TRBV2 to TRBJ2-7; the D is unclear. V was cut by 6 bases and J by 4 bases, with 7 bases left in between. The CDR3 contains 11 residues. Germline lookup yields CDR1 SNHLY and CDR2 FYNNEI.

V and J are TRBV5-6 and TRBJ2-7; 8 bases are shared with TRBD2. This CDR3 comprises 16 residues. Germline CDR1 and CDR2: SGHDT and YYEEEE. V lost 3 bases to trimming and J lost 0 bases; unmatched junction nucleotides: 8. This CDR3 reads CASSSQLAVTSYEQYF. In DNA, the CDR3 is TGTGCCAGCAGCTCGCAACTAGCGGTAACCTCCTACGAGCAGTACTTC. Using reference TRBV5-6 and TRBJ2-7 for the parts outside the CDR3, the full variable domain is DAGVTQSPTHLIKTRGQQVTLRCSPKSGHDTVSWYQQALGQGPQFIFQYYEEEERQRGNFPDRFSGHQFPNYSSELNVNALLLGDSALYLCASSSQLAVTSYEQYFGPGTRLTVT.

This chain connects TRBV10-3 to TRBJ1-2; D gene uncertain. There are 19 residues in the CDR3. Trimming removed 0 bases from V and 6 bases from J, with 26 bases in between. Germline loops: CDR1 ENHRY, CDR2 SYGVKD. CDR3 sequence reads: CAISESTLVLFAALHGYTF. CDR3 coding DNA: TGTGCCATCAGTGAGTCGACTCTGGTGCTGTTTGCTGCCTTGCATGGCTACACCTTC.

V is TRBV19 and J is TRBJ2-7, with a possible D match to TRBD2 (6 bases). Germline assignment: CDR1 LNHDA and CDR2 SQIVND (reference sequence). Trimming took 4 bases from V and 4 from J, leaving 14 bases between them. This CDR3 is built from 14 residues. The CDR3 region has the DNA TGTGCCAGTAGTACATTAGCGGAAGTTTACGAGCAGTACTTC. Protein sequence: CASSTLAEVYEQYF.

The CDR3 DNA reads as TGCGCCAGCAGCTTGGAGCTAGCGGGCACAGATACGCAGTATTTT. This codes for CASSLELAGTDTQYF. The chain links TRBV5-1 to TRBJ2-3; 7 bases align to TRBD2. The V gene's germline CDR1 is SGHRS and CDR2 YFSETQ. With 0 bases clipped from V and 1 base from J, the junction kept 2 bases outside the gene matches. The CDR3 totals 15 residues.

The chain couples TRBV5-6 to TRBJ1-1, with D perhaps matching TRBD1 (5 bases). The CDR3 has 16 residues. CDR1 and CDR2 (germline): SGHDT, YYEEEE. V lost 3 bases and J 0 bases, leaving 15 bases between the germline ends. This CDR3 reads CASSSNRNRMNTEAFF. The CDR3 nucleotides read TGTGCCAGCAGCTCCAACAGGAACCGCATGAACACTGAAGCTTTCTTT.

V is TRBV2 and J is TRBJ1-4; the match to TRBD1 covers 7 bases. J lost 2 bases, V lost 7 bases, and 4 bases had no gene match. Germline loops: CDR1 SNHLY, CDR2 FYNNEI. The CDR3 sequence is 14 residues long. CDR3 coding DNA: TGTGCCAGCATGGAGGGGGCGACTAATGAAAAACTGTTTTTT. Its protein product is CASMEGATNEKLFF.

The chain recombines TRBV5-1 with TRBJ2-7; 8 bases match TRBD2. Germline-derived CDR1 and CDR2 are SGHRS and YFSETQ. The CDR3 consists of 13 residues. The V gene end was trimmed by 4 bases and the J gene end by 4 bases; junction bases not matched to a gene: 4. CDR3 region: CASSPSGRYEQYF. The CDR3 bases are TGCGCCAGCAGCCCCAGCGGGAGATACGAGCAGTACTTC. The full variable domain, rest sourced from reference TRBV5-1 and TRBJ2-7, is KAGVTQTPRYLIKTRGQQVTLSCSPISGHRSVSWYQQTPGQGLQFLFEYFSETQRNKGNFPGRFSGRQFSNSRSEMNVSTLELGDSALYLCASSPSGRYEQYFGPGTRLTVT.

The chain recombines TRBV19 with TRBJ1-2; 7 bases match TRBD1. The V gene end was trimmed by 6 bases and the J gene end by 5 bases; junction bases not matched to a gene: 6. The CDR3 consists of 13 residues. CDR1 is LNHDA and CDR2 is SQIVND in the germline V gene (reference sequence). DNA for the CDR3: TGTGCCAGTAGCCCCGGGACAGAGTATGGCTACACCTTC. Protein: CASSPGTEYGYTF.

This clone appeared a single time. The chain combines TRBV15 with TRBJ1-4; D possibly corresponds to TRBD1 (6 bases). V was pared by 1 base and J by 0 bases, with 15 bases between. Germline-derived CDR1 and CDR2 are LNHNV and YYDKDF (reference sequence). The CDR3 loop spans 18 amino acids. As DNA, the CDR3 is TGTGCCACCAGCAGAGCCAGGGGCGTTAATACAACTAATGAAAAACTGTTTTTT. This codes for CATSRARGVNTTNEKLFF.

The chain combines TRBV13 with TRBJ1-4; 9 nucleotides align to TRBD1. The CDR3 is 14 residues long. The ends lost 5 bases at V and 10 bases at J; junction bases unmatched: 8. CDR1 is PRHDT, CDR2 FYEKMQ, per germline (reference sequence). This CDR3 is CASSNRDRVGKLFF. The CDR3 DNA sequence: TGTGCCAGCAGCAACCGGGACAGGGTTGGAAAACTGTTTTTT.

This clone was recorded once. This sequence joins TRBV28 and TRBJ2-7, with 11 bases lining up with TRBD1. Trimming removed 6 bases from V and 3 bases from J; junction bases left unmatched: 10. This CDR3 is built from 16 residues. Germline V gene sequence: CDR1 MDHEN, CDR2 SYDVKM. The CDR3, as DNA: TGTGCCAGCAGGTCAGCCGGGACAGGGGGGAACTACGAGCAGTACTTC. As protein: CASRSAGTGGNYEQYF.

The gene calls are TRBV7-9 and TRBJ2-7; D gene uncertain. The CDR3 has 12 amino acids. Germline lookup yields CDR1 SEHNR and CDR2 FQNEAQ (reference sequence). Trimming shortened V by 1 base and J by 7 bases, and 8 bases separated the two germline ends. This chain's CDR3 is CASSLDSWEQYF. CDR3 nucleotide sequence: TGTGCCAGCAGCTTAGACTCTTGGGAGCAGTACTTC. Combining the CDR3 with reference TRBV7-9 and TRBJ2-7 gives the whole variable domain DTGVSQNPRHKITKRGQNVTFRCDPISEHNRLYWYRQTLGQGPEFLTYFQNEAQLEKSRLLSDRFSAERPKGSFSTLEIQRTEQGDSAMYLCASSLDSWEQYFGPGTRLTVT.